Detailed here is one T cell receptor beta chain. There is no known antigen for this receptor. No much larger clone exists at a distance of one base, and base qualities are not known. The data originate from a study of cytomegalovirus exposure and HLA in healthy donors (dated by TCRdb to the late 2010s). Context from the whole study: An earlier analysis of about 560 of the donors reported 250 to 350 Gb of sequence data and roughly 120 million unique TCR beta sequences obtained from some 170 million T cells. About 280 gigabases of sequencing data and tens of millions of unique TCR sequences made up an early release that covered nearly 650 HLA-typed donors. The genetic ancestry cluster associated with self-reported Caucasian donors included roughly 84% of the 350 to 500 genotyped donors. The study was designed to test whether signatures of past pathogen exposure could be identified by cataloging public T cell receptors. Using immunosequencing, the study profiled T cell repertoires from 500 to 800 subjects and related those repertoires to cytomegalovirus serostatus. A separate validation cohort of about 110 different subjects was used in addition to the approximately 640-subject first cohort. To predict cytomegalovirus infection status, the study brought together high-throughput TCR immunosequencing, statistical association of individual TCRs with disease status, and machine learning. In a later analysis, previously published TCR beta repertoires from 500 to 750 donors were re-analyzed and high-resolution HLA genotyping was added so that TCR occurrence patterns could be studied. The later analysis used no new phenotypic data to find candidate immune exposures, relying instead on TCR beta sequences and their occurrence across donors. In an earlier analysis of more than 550 of the donors, high-throughput TCR beta sequencing was used to judge whether each TCR beta V gene segment behaved as functional or pseudogenic. Donor age, sex, ethnicity and CMV serostatus were compiled alongside the repertoire data. A later genetic analysis used genome-wide SNP genotypes for about 65% of the 666 donors, treating that subset as a discovery cohort. Every repertoire in the discovery cohort had been generated on one and the same sequencing platform. HLA typing included class I and class II loci at four-digit resolution. Typing coverage differed by locus: A, B, C, DRB1 and DQB1 were typed in about 629-630 donors, DQA1 in around 500, DPA1 in around 610, and DPB1 in about 450. Roughly five DR-DQ haplotypes were handled as single units for association and clustering, since linkage in the cohort was strong. Across around 400 genotyped donors of the cohort, an average of about 240,000 unique TCR beta nucleotide sequences per donor were sequenced, and approximately 17% of those sequences were non-productive.

Library method: the immunoSEQ multiplex PCR assay. For the multiplex PCR, a mixture combining 60 forward primers for TCR Vbeta segments and 13 reverse primers for TCR Jbeta segments was used. A multiplex PCR assay on genomic DNA amplified the CDR3 region of rearranged TCR beta genes. Amplified TCR beta libraries were sequenced as 87-base-pair reads on the Illumina HiSeq System. In the authors' own workflow: A later analysis counted about 80 million unique TCR beta chains across the 700 or so repertoires, and around 9.9 million of these chains were shared by at least two donors. A nearest-neighbor algorithm error-corrected the raw reads and collapsed the reads into unique sequences, merging closely related sequences to remove PCR and sequencing errors. V, D and J gene segments were assigned by aligning CDR3 sequences to IMGT reference sequences. For a sequence to be retained, a match of at least six nucleotides was required to both a V gene segment and a J gene segment. Rearrangements were called productive when the CDR3 lacked stop codons and stayed in frame with V and J; all others were non-productive. CDR3 was defined by IMGT convention, running from the second conserved V-encoded cysteine to the conserved J-encoded phenylalanine. In an earlier analysis of more than 550 of the donors, sequences lacking an unambiguous match to a single V gene segment were excluded. In an earlier analysis of approximately 590 of the donors, a V segment was called functional when productive rearrangements were above 56.7%, and segregating when the standard deviation between donors exceeded 5%. A statistical classification framework was built to diagnose cytomegalovirus status from the catalog of TCR beta chain sequences. A later analysis assigned V and J genes by comparing TCR nucleotide sequences with IMGT/GENE-DB human TR gene sequences. Using the TCRdist pipeline, a later analysis assigned CDR3 sequences along with most-parsimonious VDJ recombination scenarios. In a later analysis, each TCR beta chain was defined by its CDR3 amino acid sequence together with its V-gene family, and reads lacking a unique V-gene family were excluded. To address suspected cross-contamination and a sequencing artifact, a later analysis removed 592 highly shared, low-generation-probability nucleotide sequences. For each public chain, a later analysis derived a clonal expansion index from normalized ranks of inferred template counts within each repertoire. In a later analysis, generation probabilities were computed using a VDJ recombination model fitted to out-of-frame rearrangements, and the results were checked against IGoR. In a later analysis, hypergeometric tests were used to score TCR-TCR, TCR-HLA and TCR-CMV co-occurrence, with a repertoire-size bias correction applied to TCR pairs. False discovery rates were estimated in a later analysis by permuting HLA or CMV assignments 20 times. In a later analysis, co-occurring TCRs were grouped using DBSCAN, with TCRdist sequence similarity added in when clustering inside HLA-allele-positive subsets. Repertoires with fewer than 30,000 or more than 120,000 public chains, plus five repertoires with anomalous nucleotide sharing, were excluded from co-occurrence clustering. In TCRdb, the immuneACCESS table is reduced to in-frame sequences with V and J assigned. These tables do not hold every clone; where another copy was compared, an unresolved V gene accounts for under half, and the others remain unexplained. That table gives V, J and clone size, and the DNA gave D and trimming. This sample holds under 150,000 clones; 60% to 80% were observed only once. The ten largest clones take up roughly 0.87% of the sample.

The investigation overall reported the following: A few of the identified cytomegalovirus-associated TCR beta chains were confirmed in vitro to be specific for cytomegalovirus antigens. The authors suggested that the approach could potentially be extended to other disease states and immunological phenotypes. About 15 rarely observed V segments, including chromosome 9 orphons, were excluded from the earlier analysis of just under 600 of the donors because counts were too low. Only TCR beta chains were sequenced in this cohort, and the absence of alpha or paired-chain data limited detectable features. A further reported finding was that TCR beta sequences accurately predicted the HLA-A and HLA-B alleles for most subjects in the first cohort. An association between a missense DCLRE1C variant and V-gene and J-gene trimming of TCR beta chains was found in a later genetic analysis and replicated in an independent cohort. The only immune exposure information available for the cohort was CMV serostatus. Because the 87-base-pair reads could not distinguish some IMGT-functional V segments, including TRBV6-2 and TRBV6-3, those segments were excluded. Sequencing depth was assumed to be roughly uniform across donors in the presence/absence analyses, though that assumption may not hold. In a later analysis, TCR association rates were found to vary across HLA loci, with the most associated TCRs seen for DRB1 alleles and the fewest for HLA-C alleles. Broadly in line with IMGT annotations, most TCR beta V segments showed up in productive rearrangements about 90% or about 30% of the time in an earlier analysis of under 700 of the donors. Most CMV-associated TCR beta chains appeared to be HLA-restricted in a later analysis, and the HLA associations seemed to be driven largely by CMV exposure. A later analysis found that HLA-associated TCR beta chains were more clonally expanded and had lower generation probabilities than equally common non-associated chains. In a later genetic analysis, fewer N-insertions in productive TCRs were reported among donors in an Asian-associated ancestry cluster than the approximately 710-donor mean. Correlated functional status among segregating V segments might reflect linkage disequilibrium, but an unknown experimental factor could not be ruled out. A later analysis reported that several top co-occurrence clusters appeared linked to parvovirus B19, influenza, CMV and Epstein-Barr virus. At a false discovery rate of 0.05, a later analysis linked under 20,000 TCR beta sequences to specific HLA alleles. The sequencing pipeline was judged likely to have produced a cluster of highly shared sequence variants as a technical artifact. When HLA alleles, especially DR and DQ, strongly co-occurred, attributing TCR associations to individual alleles was difficult. In both the original and validation cohorts, the classifier was reported to diagnose cytomegalovirus status with high specificity and sensitivity. Across donors, most TCR sequences were observed very rarely, whereas some public TCRs were present in many individuals. A total of roughly 160 TCR beta chains were listed by the study as associated with cytomegalovirus. Because HLA typing was missing for some donors at each locus, association tests included only the typed subset.

There are 13 amino acids in the CDR3, from cysteine to phenylalanine inclusive. Just the 39-base CDR3 DNA is kept, in frame starting at base 1. Via the germline V gene, CDR1 is LGHNT and CDR2 FRNRAP. Cut back by 2 bases and 0 bases, the V and J ends lie 5 bases apart. The cohort was made up of approximately 670 healthy bone marrow donors. Cohort members were all nominally healthy when sampled, although unrecorded immune exposures were likely present. The donor tested CMV seronegative and was one of the 352 seronegative cohort members. A peripheral blood sample was provided by each donor, and peripheral blood mononuclear cells were used for TCR beta sequencing. Genomic DNA extraction from the blood cell samples was performed with the Qiagen DNeasy Blood Extraction Kit.

The TCR comes from a man in his late teens or twenties in good health and CMV-seronegative. The sequencing input was PBMCs. Here the chain combines TRBV12-5 and TRBJ2-7; the D gene cannot be resolved reliably. The DNA sequence follows: TGTGCTAGTGGTTTGTTGAGCTCCTACGAGCAGTACTTC. Translation gives CASGLLSSYEQYF. Full variable domain (CDR3 extended with the reference TRBV12-5 and TRBJ2-7 proteins): DARVTQTPRHKVTEMGQEVTMRCQPILGHNTVFWYRQTMMQGLELLAYFRNRAPLDDSGMPKDRFSAEMPDATLATLKIQPSEPRDSAVYFCASGLLSSYEQYFGPGTRLTVT.